Listed here are 4 T cell receptor beta chains from one sample, sequenced in a study of blood T cell repertoires in COVID-19. Repertoires were generated with immunoSEQ multiplex PCR, while TCRdb's copy carries only in-frame clones and drops some. The data contain approximately 90,000 clones, 81% of them singletons. The sample was peripheral blood. These receptor sequences come from a man between 60 and 75 years old with acute or convalescent COVID-19.

V and J are TRBV15 and TRBJ2-7, with a tentative D call TRBD2 (5 bases). Germline values: CDR1 LNHNV, CDR2 YYDKDF (reference sequence). The CDR3 runs to 16 residues. V was clipped by 0 bases and J by 4 bases, with 16 bases between them. CDR3 sequence: CATSRESGRGMYEQYF. DNA of the CDR3: TGTGCCACCAGCAGAGAAAGTGGCAGAGGGATGTACGAGCAGTACTTC.

The genes are TRBV7-3 and TRBJ2-3; 7 nucleotides line up with TRBD1. The CDR3 contains 14 residues. The junction had 8 bases not matched to a gene; V was cut back by 5 bases and J by 6 bases. Germline CDR1 SGHTA, CDR2 FQGTGA. CDR3 nucleotide sequence: TGTGCCAGCAGCGCGGACAGGTTTGACGATACGCAGTATTTT. Amino acids: CASSADRFDDTQYF.

The CDR3 nucleotides are TGTGCCAGCAGCCAAGAAACAGGGGGGCCAGAGACCCAGTACTTC. Encoded protein: CASSQETGGPETQYF. The chain links TRBV4-2 to TRBJ2-5, with 8 bases identical to TRBD1. The ends lost 0 bases at V and 4 bases at J; junction bases unmatched: 4. CDR1 and CDR2 (germline): LGHNA, YNFKEQ. The CDR3 totals 15 residues.

This clone was counted a few times. The chain is built from TRBV4-2 and TRBJ1-4, with 10 bases identical to TRBD1. Germline V gene data show CDR1 as LGHNA and CDR2 as YNFKEQ. V was clipped by 0 bases and J by 8 bases; unmatched bases: 3. The CDR3 loop spans 15 amino acids. The CDR3 spells CASSQDWGQGEKLFF. As DNA, the CDR3 is TGTGCCAGCAGCCAAGACTGGGGACAGGGGGAAAAACTGTTTTTT.